This TCR beta chain was sequenced during a study of cytomegalovirus exposure and HLA in healthy donors. In germline, CDR1 is LGHNA, CDR2 YSLEER. The CDR3 contains 15 residues. The V and J ends lost 0 bases and 3 bases respectively, with 9 bases between them. Assay used: immunoSEQ multiplex PCR; TCRdb lists only in-frame clones, some missing. The sample yields about 160,000 clones, 85% seen once. The sequenced material came from PBMCs. This clonotype was sampled from a man aged 30 to 45 in good health and CMV-seropositive. The V call is TRBV4-3, the J call TRBJ1-3, with D hard to call. The CDR3 loop reads CASSQEAGFGNTIYF. In nucleotides, the CDR3 is TGCGCCAGCAGCCAAGAAGCCGGGTTTGGAAACACCATATATTTT.